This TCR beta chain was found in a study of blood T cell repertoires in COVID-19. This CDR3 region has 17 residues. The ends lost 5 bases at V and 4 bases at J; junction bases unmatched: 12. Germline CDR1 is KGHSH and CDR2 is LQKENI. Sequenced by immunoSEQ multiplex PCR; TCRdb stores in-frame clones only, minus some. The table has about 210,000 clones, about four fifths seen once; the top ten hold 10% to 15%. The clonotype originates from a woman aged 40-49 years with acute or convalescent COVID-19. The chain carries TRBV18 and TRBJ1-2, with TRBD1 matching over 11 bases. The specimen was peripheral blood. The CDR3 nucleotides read TGTGCCAGCTCATTGAATCCCCCCGGGACAGGGGGCTATGGCTACACCTTC. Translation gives CASSLNPPGTGGYGYTF. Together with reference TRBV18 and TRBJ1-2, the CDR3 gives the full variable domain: NAGVMQNPRHLVRRRGQEARLRCSPMKGHSHVYWYRQLPEEGLKFMVYLQKENIIDESGMPKERFSAEFPKEGPSILRIQQVVRGDSAAYFCASSLNPPGTGGYGYTFGSGTRLTVV.